The 10 T cell receptor beta chains listed next were all sequenced from one sample in a study of blood T cell repertoires in COVID-19. Measured with immunoSEQ multiplex PCR; TCRdb has only the in-frame clones, and not every one. The data contain about 240,000 clones, around nine tenths of them singletons. Sequencing was done on a sample of peripheral blood. These receptor sequences come from a woman aged 40-49 years who had recovered from COVID-19.

This chain links TRBV7-9 with TRBJ2-1, with a weak D call TRBD1 (6 bases). V was pared by 5 bases and J by 3 bases, with 14 bases between. This CDR3 has 15 amino acids. CDR1 is SEHNR and CDR2 is FQNEAQ in the germline V gene (reference sequence). The CDR3 nucleotides read TGTGCCAGCAGCCCCCCCCGGGACAACTACAATGAGCAGTTCTTC. Its translation is CASSPPRDNYNEQFF.

This clone was seen only once. The genes are TRBV4-1 and TRBJ2-1; 7 positions match TRBD2. CDR1 and CDR2 (germline): MGHRA, YSYEKL. V gave up 4 bases and J gave up 0 bases; unmatched junction bases: 9. The CDR3 extends over 17 amino acids. CDR3 in amino acids: CASSPIPGGGSYNEQFF. CDR3 sequence (DNA): TGCGCCAGCAGCCCAATCCCAGGCGGGGGCTCCTACAATGAGCAGTTCTTC.

The rearrangement links TRBV18 to TRBJ1-6; D perhaps matches TRBD1 (5 bases). V gave up 3 bases and J gave up 10 bases, with 19 bases separating them. CDR3 size: 16 residues. In germline, CDR1 is KGHSH, CDR2 LQKENI. The CDR3 coding sequence is TGTGCCAGCTCACCGGGGCAGCCTCAGCTGGGCTCACCCCTCCACTTT. Protein sequence: CASSPGQPQLGSPLHF.

This clone came up a few times. This chain connects TRBV7-9 to TRBJ1-6; no definite D call. Germline values: CDR1 SEHNR, CDR2 FQNEAQ (reference sequence). The V and J ends lost 0 bases and 9 bases respectively, with 9 bases between them. CDR3 size: 14 residues. Here the CDR3 reads CASSLAGGGSPLHF. The CDR3 region has the DNA TGTGCCAGCAGCTTAGCCGGCGGAGGTTCACCCCTCCACTTT.

The V call is TRBV3-1 (or the pseudogene TRBV3-2), the J call TRBJ2-1; TRBD2 might be the D (6 bases). Germline loops: CDR1 LGHDT, CDR2 YNNKEL (reference sequence). The CDR3 length is 16 residues. V dropped 0 bases and J dropped 4 bases, with 13 bases sitting between them. The CDR3: CASSQDRREPYNEQFF. DNA of the CDR3: TGTGCCAGCAGCCAAGATCGGAGGGAACCTTACAATGAGCAGTTCTTC.

This rearrangement joins TRBV2 to TRBJ1-4; D remains ambiguous. This CDR3 is built from 15 residues. From germline, CDR1 is SNHLY and CDR2 FYNNEI. V lost 2 bases and J lost 2, with 9 bases in between. The CDR3: CASSERRVTNEKLFF. The CDR3 DNA follows: TGTGCCAGCAGTGAAAGGAGGGTCACTAATGAAAAACTGTTTTTT.

The chain uses TRBV5-1 and TRBJ2-2; D is undetermined. The V gene lost 0 bases and the J gene lost 6 bases, with 9 bases spanning the gap. CDR1 and CDR2 (germline): SGHRS, YFSETQ. This CDR3 spans 14 amino acids. The CDR3 protein is CASSLDPPAGELFF. CDR3 coding DNA: TGCGCCAGCAGCTTGGACCCCCCAGCCGGGGAGCTGTTTTTT.

The chain employs TRBV12-5 and TRBJ2-7; 7 bases line up with TRBD2. With 6 bases clipped from V and 2 bases from J, the junction kept 4 bases outside the gene matches. Germline lookup yields CDR1 LGHNT and CDR2 FRNRAP. CDR3 size: 13 residues. CDR3 nucleotide sequence: TGTGCTAGTGGGGGGGAGGGCCCCTACGAGCAGTACTTC. Translated, it gives CASGGEGPYEQYF.

The chain links TRBV7-6 to TRBJ2-5; 7 nucleotides agree with TRBD1. CDR1 is SGHVS, CDR2 FNYEAQ, per germline. The CDR3 sequence is 15 residues long. The V and J ends lost 1 base and 2 bases, in that order; junction bases with no gene match: 4. Here the CDR3 reads CASSLVGTAQETQYF. In nucleotides, the CDR3 is TGTGCCAGCAGCTTAGTCGGGACAGCACAAGAGACCCAGTACTTC.

This clone was seen only once. The chain recombines TRBV24-1 with TRBJ2-5; D perhaps matches TRBD1 (5 bases). The CDR3 contains 15 residues. The ends were cut back, 3 bases at V and 4 bases at J, with 14 bases in the middle. Germline-derived CDR1 and CDR2 are KGHDR and SFDVKD. CDR3 DNA sequence: TGTGCCACCAGTGATCAACCCGACAGAATAGAGACCCAGTACTTC. Protein sequence: CATSDQPDRIETQYF.